Listed below are T cell receptor beta chains from one sample, sequenced in a study of cytomegalovirus exposure and HLA in healthy donors. The protocol was immunoSEQ multiplex PCR, while the TCRdb copy is restricted to in-frame clones and leaves out a portion. The table has roughly 120,000 clones, 70% to 80% seen once. Sequenced: PBMCs. All receptors derive from a middle-aged woman in good health and CMV-seropositive. The CDR3 runs from the conserved cysteine through the conserved F or W. D genes are given only for firm matches. Not every row has a clone size; where given, it reads once, few, many or a size class.

v_gene	j_gene	d_gene	abundance	CDR3nt	CDR3aa
TRBV27	TRBJ1-2	.	.	TGTGCCAGCAGTCCCACGGGGGAATATGGCTACACCTTC	CASSPTGEYGYTF
TRBV6-5	TRBJ2-7	.	.	TGTGCCAGCAGGGACCAGGGGGGCCCCCTTTACGAGCAGTACTTC	CASRDQGGPLYEQYF
TRBV19	TRBJ2-7	TRBD1	.	TGTGCCAGTAGTATAAGACCCGTACAGGGGGCGTACGAGCAGTACTTC	CASSIRPVQGAYEQYF
TRBV2	TRBJ1-2	.	few	TGTGCCAGCAGTGCTGAACCCTTCGAGGGCTATGGCTACACCTTC	CASSAEPFEGYGYTF
TRBV5-1	TRBJ2-4	.	.	TGCGCCAGCACCCTGACAGGGACTCCTGGGGACATTCAGTACTTC	CASTLTGTPGDIQYF
TRBV7-2	TRBJ1-6	.	few	TGTGCCAGCAGCCGGGGGGACCCCGGGGCACCCCTCCACTTT	CASSRGDPGAPLHF
TRBV2	TRBJ1-2	.	once	TGTGCCAGCAGTGAAGCGCTGGCAGGGTATGGCTACACCTTC	CASSEALAGYGYTF
TRBV5-8	TRBJ2-7	TRBD2	.	TGTGCCAGCAGCCAACCCCCGGGGACTAGCGGGAGGTACGAGCAGTACTTC	CASSQPPGTSGRYEQYF
TRBV16	TRBJ1-1	.	once	TGTGCCAGCAGGCAAACGGGGGGGGAGGGCACTGAAGCTTTCTTT	CASRQTGGEGTEAFF
TRBV6-5	TRBJ1-5	TRBD1	.	TGTGCCAGCAGGCTGGGACAGGGGGTACATCAGCCCCAGCATTTT	CASRLGQGVHQPQHF
TRBV12-5	TRBJ2-3	TRBD1	.	TGTGCTAGTGGACCCCAGGGGGCCAGTGATACGCAGTATTTT	CASGPQGASDTQYF
TRBV6-5	TRBJ1-2	TRBD1	.	TGTGCCAGCAGCCCCGGGACAGGACCGATAGGCTACACCTTC	CASSPGTGPIGYTF
TRBV6-1	TRBJ2-7	.	.	TGTGCCAGCAGTGGACAGTTATCCGTCTACGAGCAGTACTTC	CASSGQLSVYEQYF
TRBV15	TRBJ2-2	.	.	TGTGCCACCAGCAGAGTGGACAGAGACACCGGGGAGCTGTTTTTT	CATSRVDRDTGELFF
TRBV25-1	TRBJ2-3	.	.	TGTGCCAGCAGTGATACACCTAGGGGAATCACGGATACGCAGTATTTT	CASSDTPRGITDTQYF
TRBV2	TRBJ2-7	.	.	TGTGCCAGCAGTGATGTTGGGGGGGGCATCACCTACGAGCAGTACTTC	CASSDVGGGITYEQYF
TRBV7-2	TRBJ1-6	.	few	TGTGCCAGCAGCCCCTCTTTGGGGGGGGATTCACCCCTCCACTTT	CASSPSLGGDSPLHF
TRBV6-7	TRBJ2-6	.	.	TGTGCCAGCAGTCCGGGGTCTGGGGCCAACGTCCTGACTTTC	CASSPGSGANVLTF
TRBV5-1	TRBJ2-2	.	.	TGCGCCAGCAGCCTCCATTCCAGGAACACCGGGGAGCTGTTTTTT	CASSLHSRNTGELFF
TRBV4-3	TRBJ2-7	TRBD2	.	TGCGCCAGCAGCCCAAAGGGGCGGGAGCACACCTACGAGCAGTACTTC	CASSPKGREHTYEQYF
TRBV6-5	TRBJ2-2	.	few	TGTGCCAGCAGTTCTTTCGGGGAGCTGTTTTTT	CASSSFGELFF
TRBV7-3	TRBJ1-4	.	.	TGTGCCAGCAGCTTAAATCCGGCAGGGCCGGTATCCCTAAAACTGTTTTTT	CASSLNPAGPVSLKLFF
TRBV6-6	TRBJ1-1	.	once	TGTGCCAGCAGTTTCGGGGGATGGAACACTGAAGCTTTCTTT	CASSFGGWNTEAFF
TRBV25-1	TRBJ1-2	TRBD1	.	TGTGCGACAGGGGGCGGAGGTGGCTACACCTTC	CATGGGGGYTF
TRBV6-5	TRBJ2-7	TRBD1	few	TGTGCCAGCGGAAGCGGGGGACAGGGGGCTAACGAGCAGTACTTC	CASGSGGQGANEQYF